Described below is a single TCR beta chain sequence and its context. The data were taken from a study of T cells expressing NK-cell markers. The germline V gene has CDR1 MNHEY and CDR2 SVGEGT. The CDR3 is 14 amino acids. From its re-call of the 5' RACE reads, TCRdb lists each CDR3 protein once, without DNA. Its table records fewer than 550,000 distinct CDR3 sequences. Specimen: blood T cells: a sorted CD56 or NKG2C T cell subset, CD4+ or CD8+ T cells, or bulk PBMC T cells (not recorded which). This chain uses TRBV6-2 or TRBV6-3 with TRBJ2-1; TCRdb selects TRBD2, and the lack of DNA leaves this call unchecked. This clonotype was sampled from a woman aged 45-65 years in good health. The CDR3 sequence: CASTRKADYNEQFF.